This T cell receptor beta chain is drawn from a study of blood T cell repertoires in COVID-19. This clone was seen just once. Deletions cut 2 bases from V and 0 bases from J, with 5 bases between. CDR3 length: 15 residues. From germline, CDR1 is SEHNR and CDR2 FQNEAQ (reference sequence). Assay: immunoSEQ multiplex PCR; the TCRdb copy retains only in-frame clones and omits some. The sample includes hundreds of thousands of clones, 88% of them seen just once. Participants were aged about 18 to 89 years from approximately 23 US areas. Assignments of participants to cohorts depended upon their own reported clinical history. Two consecutive negative NP/OP PCR tests, clearance, or resolved symptoms defined Cohort 3 recovery.

The source of this sequence is an older woman who had recovered from COVID-19. This chain links TRBV7-9 with TRBJ1-6; D remains unclear. The sample was PBMCs or T cells enriched from blood (not recorded which). The CDR3 nucleotides read TGTGCCAGCAGCTTATCCGGCTCCTATAATTCACCCCTCCACTTT. It yields the protein CASSLSGSYNSPLHF.